These 28 T cell receptor beta chains were sequenced from one sample in a study of T cell responses to AZD1222 COVID-19 vaccine (dated by TCRdb to about 2021). Preparation of the library involved the immunoSEQ multiplex PCR assay. Held by TCRdb, this immuneACCESS table contains in-frame sequences only and omits some clones. Under half of the omission traces to an unresolved V gene where checked; the cause of the rest is unknown. The sample table shows roughly 80,000 clones, and 88% are seen once. The ten biggest clones cover more than 4.5% of the sample. The time point label on this specimen signifies: baseline before first vaccination. This sample's treatment or condition label indicates: meningococcal conjugate vaccine given as trial control. The source material was peripheral blood, sampled on day 0 of MenACWY control vaccination. These receptors originate from an adult in good health.

The genes are TRBV27 and TRBJ2-2; 10 bases match TRBD2. The CDR3 sequence is 17 residues long. The junction had 8 bases not matched to a gene; V was cut back by 3 bases and J by 4 bases. Germline assignment: CDR1 MNHEY and CDR2 SMNVEV (reference sequence). The CDR3 nucleotides are TGTGCCAGCAGTTTCTCCAGCGGGGGGGAGGGCACCGGGGAGCTGTTTTTT. Translation gives CASSFSSGGEGTGELFF.

DNA of the CDR3: TGTGCCAGCAGCGTAGTTACGGGGTCAGATACGCAGTATTTT. Amino acids: CASSVVTGSDTQYF. The chain links TRBV9 to TRBJ2-3; tentatively, D is TRBD2 (5 bases). This CDR3 spans 14 amino acids. Trimming cost V 0 bases and J 4 bases, with 9 bases left between them. Looked up from germline, CDR1 is SGDLS and CDR2 is YYNGEE.

This chain uses TRBV7-6 with TRBJ2-2; 15 bases align to TRBD2. J lost 4 bases, V lost 6 bases, and 6 bases had no gene match. This CDR3 has 17 residues. CDR1 and CDR2 (germline): SGHVS, FNYEAQ. As DNA, the CDR3 is TGTGCCAGCAGAGCCGGGACTAGCGGGGGGACCACCGGGGAGCTGTTTTTT. Amino acids: CASRAGTSGGTTGELFF.

The chain combines TRBV6-5 with TRBJ1-5, with TRBD1 identical over 9 bases. The CDR3 is 14 residues long. The germline gives CDR1 MNHEY, CDR2 SVGAGI. The trim removed 8 bases at V and 5 bases at J, leaving 7 bases unmatched. As DNA, the CDR3 is TGTGCCAGCGGCTCCGGGACAGGGTATCAGCCCCAGCATTTT. Its translation is CASGSGTGYQPQHF.

The V and J genes are TRBV11-3 and TRBJ2-3; D is uncertain. Germline V gene lookup returns CDR1 SGHNT and CDR2 YENEEA. This CDR3 is 12 amino acids long. V gave up 2 bases and J gave up 3 bases, with 3 bases separating them. In nucleotides, the CDR3 is TGTGCCAGCAGCTTATCGACAGATACGCAGTATTTT. As protein: CASSLSTDTQYF. The whole variable domain, filled in from reference TRBV11-3 and TRBJ2-3, reads EAGVVQSPRYKIIEKKQPVAFWCNPISGHNTLYWYLQNLGQGPELLIRYENEEAVDDSQLPKDRFSAERLKGVDSTLKIQPAELGDSAVYLCASSLSTDTQYFGPGTRLTVL.

V is TRBV6-5 and J is TRBJ1-2; TRBD1 is a possible D gene (5 bases). This CDR3 has 14 residues. Germline lookup yields CDR1 MNHEY and CDR2 SVGAGI. V gave up 2 bases and J gave up 5 bases, with 12 bases separating them. As DNA, the CDR3 is TGTGCCAGCAGTTACGGCCGACAGCTTTATGGCTACACCTTC. Residues: CASSYGRQLYGYTF.

This clone is a singleton in its sample. The chain carries TRBV11-3 and TRBJ2-5, with TRBD2 matching over 9 bases. The germline V gene has CDR1 SGHNT and CDR2 YENEEA. Losses at the gene ends were 1 base for V and 5 bases for J; bases not matched to a gene: 8. The CDR3 extends over 16 amino acids. As DNA, the CDR3 is TGTGCCAGCAGCTTAGGGGCTAGCGGGGATCAGGAGACCCAGTACTTC. This translates into CASSLGASGDQETQYF.

The gene calls are TRBV4-3 and TRBJ1-4; 10 bases align to TRBD1. From germline, CDR1 is LGHNA and CDR2 YSLEER. With V trimmed by 0 bases and J by 10 bases, 5 bases remained unmatched. This CDR3 spans 15 amino acids. The CDR3: CASSQERGTGVKLFF. For the CDR3, the DNA is TGCGCCAGCAGCCAAGAAAGGGGGACAGGGGTAAAACTGTTTTTT.

The V and J genes are TRBV20-1 and TRBJ1-3; D gene unclear. In germline, CDR1 is DFQATT, CDR2 SNEGSKA (reference sequence). This CDR3 comprises 11 residues. V was shortened by 3 bases and J by 7 bases, with 7 bases between the two germline ends. Here the CDR3 reads CSASGKNTIYF. The CDR3 nucleotides read TGCAGTGCTAGCGGGAAGAACACCATATATTTT.

This clone was recorded only once. This chain joins TRBV7-8 and TRBJ1-4; D is possibly TRBD1 (5 bases). The CDR3 is 17 amino acids. Germline CDR1 SGHVS, CDR2 FQNEAQ. The V end was cut by 2 bases, the J end by 0 bases, with 13 bases between. The CDR3 sequence: CASSLILGVATNEKLFF. The DNA for the CDR3 is TGTGCCAGCAGCTTAATCCTGGGGGTCGCAACTAATGAAAAACTGTTTTTT.

The genes are TRBV3-1 (or the pseudogene TRBV3-2) and TRBJ2-6; D is possibly TRBD1 or TRBD2 (6 bases each). V lost 4 bases and J lost 1, with 17 bases in between. This CDR3 comprises 18 residues. Germline-derived CDR1 and CDR2 are LGHDT and YNNKEL (reference sequence). The CDR3 is CASSPSWGAISGANVLTF. DNA for the CDR3: TGTGCCAGCAGCCCTTCCTGGGGGGCAATATCTGGGGCCAACGTCCTGACTTTC.

This chain uses TRBV4-3 with TRBJ1-1; no clear D. Per germline, CDR1 LGHNA and CDR2 YSLEER. The germline V and J ends were trimmed by 4 bases and 7 bases, with 19 bases remaining between them. The CDR3 totals 15 residues. The CDR3 sequence is CASSLRPHDPGEAFF. CDR3 DNA: TGCGCCAGCAGCCTCCGGCCCCATGATCCCGGTGAAGCTTTCTTT.

This clone came up once. The chain uses TRBV9 and TRBJ2-3; the match to TRBD1 covers 7 bases. Germline V gives CDR1 SGDLS, CDR2 YYNGEE. The CDR3 has 15 amino acids. V was clipped by 4 bases and J by 3 bases; unmatched bases: 8. CDR3 residues: CASSLEGGWTDTQYF. CDR3 DNA: TGTGCCAGCAGCTTAGAAGGGGGCTGGACAGATACGCAGTATTTT. Full variable domain (remainder filled in from reference TRBV9 and TRBJ2-3): DSGVTQTPKHLITATGQRVTLRCSPRSGDLSVYWYQQSLDQGLQFLIQYYNGEERAKGNILERFSAQQFPDLHSELNLSSLELGDSALYFCASSLEGGWTDTQYFGPGTRLTVL.

This clone was observed a few times. CDR3 sequence reads: CASSQDHTGELFF. As DNA, the CDR3 is TGTGCCAGCAGCCAGGACCATACCGGGGAGCTGTTTTTT. The gene calls are TRBV3-1 (or the pseudogene TRBV3-2) and TRBJ2-2; D unclear. Trimming took off 3 bases at V and 5 bases at J, with 7 bases between the two ends. CDR3 size: 13 residues. Germline V CDR1 and CDR2: LGHDT, YNNKEL (reference sequence).

The chain couples TRBV18 to TRBJ1-3, with D hard to call. CDR3 size: 15 residues. Germline CDR1 KGHSH, CDR2 LQKENI. V lost 2 bases to trimming and J lost 4 bases, with 12 bases between them. This chain's CDR3 is CASSPIATGGNTIYF. DNA of the CDR3: TGTGCCAGCTCACCAATTGCCACGGGGGGAAACACCATATATTTT.

The chain recombines TRBV30 with TRBJ2-1, with 7 bases identical to TRBD2. CDR1 and CDR2 from the germline V gene are GTSNPN and SVGIG (reference sequence). The V and J ends lost 2 bases and 9 bases, in that order; junction bases with no gene match: 10. This CDR3 comprises 14 residues. The DNA for the CDR3 is TGTGCCTGGAGTCCGACCGGGGGGAAGGGTGAGCAGTTCTTC. Translating it yields CAWSPTGGKGEQFF. The full variable domain, in which reference TRBV30 and TRBJ2-1 provide the parts outside the CDR3, is SQTIHQWPATLVQPVGSPLSLECTVEGTSNPNLYWYRQAAGRGLQLLFYSVGIGQISSEVPQNLSASRPQDRQFILSSKKLLLSDSGFYLCAWSPTGGKGEQFFGPGTRLTVL.

With regard to this clone: The sample contains more than one DNA sequence encoding this CDR3. The rearrangement joins TRBV18 to TRBJ2-7; D call uncertain. CDR3 length: 11 amino acids. V lost 3 bases, J lost 5 bases, and 5 bases lay in between. Germline loops: CDR1 KGHSH, CDR2 LQKENI. CDR3 amino acids: CASSPENEQYF. The CDR3, as DNA: TGTGCCAGCTCACCGGAAAACGAGCAGTACTTC.

This rearrangement joins TRBV9 to TRBJ2-3, with TRBD2 as a possible D gene (7 bases). CDR1 is SGDLS, CDR2 YYNGEE, per germline. Deletions cut 0 bases from V and 3 bases from J, with 8 bases between. The CDR3 is made up of 14 amino acids. The CDR3 region is CASSVEGGTDTQYF. The CDR3 DNA follows: TGTGCCAGCAGCGTAGAGGGGGGGACAGATACGCAGTATTTT.

The V and J genes are TRBV11-3 and TRBJ2-3, with 8 bases identical to TRBD1. CDR1 is SGHNT, CDR2 YENEEA, per germline. CDR3 length: 14 residues. V trimming: 5 bases; J trimming: 5 bases; junction bases outside the gene matches: 6. This CDR3 is CASSAQGAGDTQYF. In DNA form, the CDR3 reads TGTGCCAGCAGCGCTCAGGGGGCGGGAGATACGCAGTATTTT.

The CDR3 DNA is TGTGCCAGCAGCGTCCGGGACGGCACAGATACGCAGTATTTT. It encodes CASSVRDGTDTQYF. The chain employs TRBV9 and TRBJ2-3; tentatively, D is TRBD1 or TRBD2 (5 bases each). The CDR3 has 14 residues. Germline V gene data show CDR1 as SGDLS and CDR2 as YYNGEE. With 2 bases removed from V and 1 base from J, the gap between germline ends came to 8 bases. The complete variable domain, with remaining parts taken from reference TRBV9 and TRBJ2-3, reads DSGVTQTPKHLITATGQRVTLRCSPRSGDLSVYWYQQSLDQGLQFLIQYYNGEERAKGNILERFSAQQFPDLHSELNLSSLELGDSALYFCASSVRDGTDTQYFGPGTRLTVL.

The chain combines TRBV12-3 or TRBV12-4 with TRBJ2-5; no clear D gene. The CDR3 sequence is 13 residues long. The V end lost 1 base, the J end lost 5 bases, and 8 bases lay between the germline ends. This CDR3 reads CASSLGGFETQYF. The CDR3, as DNA: TGTGCCAGCAGTTTAGGAGGCTTTGAGACCCAGTACTTC.

This sequence joins TRBV5-1 and TRBJ2-1; D gene ambiguous. The CDR3 covers 14 residues. V was cut by 1 base and J by 5 bases, with 10 bases left in between. Germline V gene sequence: CDR1 SGHRS, CDR2 YFSETQ. The CDR3 spells CASSLNAWNNEQFF. The CDR3 DNA sequence: TGCGCCAGCAGCTTGAATGCATGGAACAATGAGCAGTTCTTC.

The rearrangement joins TRBV5-1 to TRBJ1-2; D may be TRBD1 (6 bases). V was trimmed by 7 bases and J by 6 bases, leaving 19 bases between them. Germline CDR1 is SGHRS and CDR2 is YFSETQ. The CDR3 runs 14 residues. CDR3 protein: CASRPTYRDDGYTF. The CDR3 DNA is TGCGCCAGCCGCCCCACTTACAGGGACGATGGCTACACCTTC.

The chain links TRBV7-3 to TRBJ2-1; no clear D. Germline V lookup: CDR1 SGHTA, CDR2 FQGTGA. This CDR3 is 13 amino acids long. Trimming pared 5 bases from V and 5 bases from J, leaving 10 bases between. The CDR3 nucleotides read TGTGCCAGCAGCCCCCTGGGTGACAATGAGCAGTTCTTC. As protein: CASSPLGDNEQFF.

The chain uses TRBV4-3 and TRBJ2-7; D is unresolved. Germline lookup yields CDR1 LGHNA and CDR2 YSLEER. V was shortened by 0 bases and J by 4 bases, with 19 bases between the two germline ends. CDR3 size: 17 residues. The CDR3 DNA reads as TGCGCCAGCAGCCAAGATCTCTCGGCCGTAAGGTCATACGAGCAGTACTTC. Residues: CASSQDLSAVRSYEQYF.

The chain uses TRBV11-3 and TRBJ1-2; TRBD1 agrees at 8 bases. CDR3 length: 15 residues. Germline values: CDR1 SGHNT, CDR2 YENEEA. After removal of 3 bases from V and 4 bases from J, the junction contained 7 bases not matched to a gene. The CDR3 DNA is TGTGCCAGCAGCTTGGGGACAGGAATGATCTATGGCTACACCTTC. The encoded protein is CASSLGTGMIYGYTF.

The genes are TRBV5-1 and TRBJ2-2, with D possibly being TRBD2 (5 bases). Trimming took 1 base from V and 0 from J, leaving 10 bases between them. Per the germline V gene, CDR1 is SGHRS and CDR2 is YFSETQ. This CDR3 has 16 amino acids. CDR3 amino acids: CASSLIEGANTGELFF. The DNA of the CDR3 is TGCGCCAGCAGCTTGATTGAGGGTGCGAACACCGGGGAGCTGTTTTTT. The whole variable domain, remainder taken from reference TRBV5-1 and TRBJ2-2, is KAGVTQTPRYLIKTRGQQVTLSCSPISGHRSVSWYQQTPGQGLQFLFEYFSETQRNKGNFPGRFSGRQFSNSRSEMNVSTLELGDSALYLCASSLIEGANTGELFFGEGSRLTVL.

CDR3 sequence: CASSSDRDWETQYF. The CDR3 DNA sequence: TGTGCCAGCAGCTCGGACAGGGACTGGGAGACCCAGTACTTC. The rearrangement links TRBV7-9 to TRBJ2-5; 8 positions agree with TRBD1. This CDR3 is 14 amino acids long. J gave up 5 bases and V 4 bases, and 6 bases lay outside the gene matches. Looked up from germline, CDR1 is SEHNR and CDR2 is FQNEAQ (reference sequence).